This T cell receptor beta chain was sequenced during a study of T-cell memory formation after mild COVID-19. Study background: For the most part, TCR clusters were specific to one donor.

With constant-segment primers, 5'RACE yielded cDNA libraries of TCR alpha and TCR beta that carried sample barcodes and UMIs. TCRdb used MiXCR to reprocess the 5' RACE reads, holding one entry per CDR3 protein. The top ten clones hold roughly a fifth of a sample with about 390,000 distinct CDR3 sequences, 15% to 20% of them seen once. Details on this clonotype: Antigen: not known.

Whole-study findings and limits: Clones contracting across day 15 to 85 had a balanced CD4/CD8 profile; later expanding clones leaned CD4+. Among clones peaking at day 37 in the second wave, SARS-CoV-2 specificity remained unconfirmed.

This CDR3 spans 14 amino acids. CDR1 is DFQATT and CDR2 is SNEGSKA in the germline V gene (reference sequence). The ends were cut back, 0 bases at V and 8 bases at J, with 13 bases in the middle. This clonotype originated in a man younger than 35 who had mild COVID-19 (a few samples of this study predate the infection). Cell type and time point are not known. The V gene is TRBV20-1, the J gene TRBJ1-4, with D maybe TRBD1 (5 bases). Material: PBMCs or a T cell subset sorted from them (not recorded which). CDR3 nucleotides: TGCAGTGCTAGAGATCCCAGGGATGGCGAAAAACTGTTTTTT. Translation gives CSARDPRDGEKLFF.